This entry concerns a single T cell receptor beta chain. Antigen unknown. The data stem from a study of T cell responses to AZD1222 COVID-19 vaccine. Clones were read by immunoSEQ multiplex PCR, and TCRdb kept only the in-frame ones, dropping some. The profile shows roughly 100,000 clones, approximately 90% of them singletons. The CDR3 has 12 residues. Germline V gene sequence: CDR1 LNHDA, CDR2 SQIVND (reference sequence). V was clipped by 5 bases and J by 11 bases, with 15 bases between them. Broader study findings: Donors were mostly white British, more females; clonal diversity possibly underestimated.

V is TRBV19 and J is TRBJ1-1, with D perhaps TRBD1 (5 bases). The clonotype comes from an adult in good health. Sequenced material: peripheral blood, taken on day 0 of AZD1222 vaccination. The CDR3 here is CASSPQGSEAFF. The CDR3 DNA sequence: TGTGCCAGTAGTCCCCAGGGTTCAGAGGCTTTCTTT.